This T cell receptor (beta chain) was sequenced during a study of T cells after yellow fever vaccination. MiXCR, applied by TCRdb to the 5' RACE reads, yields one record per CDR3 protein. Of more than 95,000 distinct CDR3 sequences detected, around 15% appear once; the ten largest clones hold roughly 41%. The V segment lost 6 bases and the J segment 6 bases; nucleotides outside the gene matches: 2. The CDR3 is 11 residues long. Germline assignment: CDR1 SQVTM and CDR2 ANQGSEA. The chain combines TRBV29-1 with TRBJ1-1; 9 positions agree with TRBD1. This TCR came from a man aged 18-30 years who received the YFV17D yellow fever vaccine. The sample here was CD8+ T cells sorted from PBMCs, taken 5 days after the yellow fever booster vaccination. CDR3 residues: CSVGDRAEAFF. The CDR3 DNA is TGCAGCGTGGGGGACAGGGCTGAAGCTTTCTTT.